This T cell receptor (beta chain) was captured by sequencing in a study of blood T cell repertoires in COVID-19. Study details: There were acute and convalescent COVID-19 samples, and they came from the United States, Italy and Spain. The cDNA or gDNA used as material had been derived from T cells, B-cell-depleted T cells, or PBMCs.

This clone was seen a few times. Source study methods: Researchers report that nucleated cell counts were estimated from reference gene primer amplification. Only in-frame clones appear in the TCRdb table, and some are missing; sequencing was by immunoSEQ multiplex PCR. V, J and clone size derive from that table, while D and trimming were established from the DNA sequence. The sample includes roughly 200,000 clones, about 86% seen only once; the top ten take 0.85% to 0.95%. This CDR3 contains 15 residues. The germline V gene encodes CDR1 LGHDT and CDR2 YNNKEL (reference sequence). The V gene lost 2 bases and the J gene lost 1 base, with 8 bases spanning the gap.

The material sequenced was peripheral blood. The TCR sequence derives from a woman aged 18-30 years who had recovered from COVID-19. The chain carries TRBV3-1 (or the pseudogene TRBV3-2) and TRBJ2-2; TRBD2 might be the D (5 bases). This CDR3 is CASSQRTVNTGELFF. Here the CDR3 DNA reads TGTGCCAGCAGCCAACGGACTGTGAACACCGGGGAGCTGTTTTTT.